This note documents a single TCR beta chain sequence. What it binds is unknown. The data are from a study of CD8+ T cells in alopecia areata. RNA extraction and reverse transcription yielded cDNA as sequencing template. Here immunoSEQ multiplex PCR was the method, and the copy in TCRdb shows in-frame clones only, minus some. The data hold some 190,000 clones, with 60% observed a single time. Notes on the study in general: Because one nonresponder was included, the link of baseline CD8+ expansion to response is considered uncertain. Lesional scalp, especially alopecia totalis/universalis, showed higher clonality than normal scalp. Mice gave a clearer picture of TCR sharing than patients did, possibly for HLA-related reasons. Many of the expanded lesional clones endured in scalp and blood while on tofacitinib.

CDR3 length: 14 residues. V lost 1 base and J 3 bases, leaving 10 bases between the germline ends. Germline V gene sequence: CDR1 MGHRA, CDR2 YSYEKL. Regarding treatment: oral pan-JAK inhibitor, 5-10 mg twice daily. The sample was CD4+ T cells sorted from blood, taken at week 24, from a patient treated with tofacitinib. The rearrangement links TRBV4-1 to TRBJ2-7; D is ambiguous. This sequence was found in a human donor with alopecia areata. The CDR3, as DNA: TGCGCCAGCAGCCAAGGCGAAGGAATCTACGAGCAGTACTTC. Amino acids: CASSQGEGIYEQYF.